This entry lists 22 T cell receptor beta chains sequenced from one sample in a study of CD8 T cells in Susac syndrome. A quantity of about 0.5 to 1 ug RNA underwent reverse transcription using random hexamers. TCRdb passed the immunoSEQ multiplex PCR reads through MiXCR, listing each CDR3 protein once. The sample lists roughly 330,000 distinct CDR3 sequences, about 92% occurring once. The specimen was CD4+ T cells from PBMCs. The receptor set was obtained from a human donor with multiple sclerosis.

The chain recombines TRBV20-1 with TRBJ2-1; 9 positions agree with TRBD2. The CDR3 covers 14 residues. Germline trimming cut 3 bases from V and 6 bases from J; bases unmatched to any gene: 6. Per germline, CDR1 DFQATT and CDR2 SNEGSKA (reference sequence). CDR3 sequence reads: CSASRRGGLNEQFF. CDR3 DNA: TGCAGTGCTAGTCGGCGGGGGGGCCTCAATGAGCAGTTCTTC.

The chain is built from TRBV5-1 and TRBJ1-2, with 9 bases fitting TRBD1. CDR1 and CDR2 from the germline V gene are SGHRS and YFSETQ. The CDR3 covers 14 residues. Unmatched junction bases numbered 5, after V lost 2 bases and J lost 6 bases. In nucleotides, the CDR3 is TGCGCCAGCAGCTTACCGGGACAGGGTCATGGCTACACCTTC. It codes for CASSLPGQGHGYTF.

CDR3 bases: TGTGCCAGCAGCTCCCGACAGGGGGGAGTTGGGATGGGTGGCTACACCTTC. This translates into CASSSRQGGVGMGGYTF. The rearrangement uses TRBV7-2 and TRBJ1-2; TRBD1 aligns across 9 bases. Trimming cost V 4 bases and J 7 bases; bases outside gene matches: 16. CDR1 and CDR2 from the germline V gene are SGHTA and FQGNSA. The length of the CDR3 is 17 residues.

This clonotype was detected only once. The chain links TRBV20-1 to TRBJ1-1, with a tentative D call TRBD1 (6 bases). V was shortened by 3 bases and J by 4 bases, with 15 bases between the two germline ends. The CDR3 runs 14 residues. The germline CDR1 and CDR2 sequences are DFQATT and SNEGSKA (reference sequence). The CDR3 is CSASLPSGATEAFF. The CDR3 nucleotides read TGCAGTGCTAGCCTTCCCTCGGGGGCCACTGAAGCTTTCTTT.

This clonotype has a handful of counts. This chain uses TRBV12-3 or TRBV12-4 with TRBJ2-1, with D possibly matching TRBD2 (6 bases). The CDR3 loop spans 12 amino acids. Deletions cut 3 bases from V and 10 bases from J, with 10 bases between. The CDR3 DNA sequence: TGTGCCAGCAGTTTGGGACTGCGAGAGCAGTTCTTC. Its translation: CASSLGLREQFF.

This chain joins TRBV11-2 and TRBJ1-1, with D uncertain. The CDR3 is 13 amino acids. The V end lost 0 bases, the J end lost 8 bases, and 10 bases lay between the germline ends. Germline V gene lookup returns CDR1 SGHAT and CDR2 FQNNGV. The CDR3 DNA is TGTGCCAGCAGCTTAGATTCGGTCCTAGAAGCTTTCTTT. Amino acids: CASSLDSVLEAFF.

V and J are TRBV5-6 and TRBJ1-5; perhaps TRBD1 as D (5 bases). V lost 4 bases to trimming and J lost 5 bases, with 16 bases between them. From germline, CDR1 is SGHDT and CDR2 YYEEEE. This CDR3 is 15 amino acids long. The CDR3, as DNA: TGTGCCAGCAGCACGGGAGGCAGGGAGTATCAGCCCCAGCATTTT. This gives the protein CASSTGGREYQPQHF.

This clonotype was counted a single time. The genes are TRBV29-1 and TRBJ2-1; the D gene could be TRBD1 or TRBD2 (5 bases each). V lost 4 bases and J 5 bases, leaving 15 bases between the germline ends. Per the germline V gene, CDR1 is SQVTM and CDR2 is ANQGSEA. The CDR3 extends over 14 amino acids. CDR3 protein: CSVVGGPFNNEQFF. CDR3 sequence (DNA): TGCAGCGTTGTTGGGGGACCCTTCAACAATGAGCAGTTCTTC.

The chain has TRBV9 and TRBJ2-3, with 9 bases identical to TRBD2. Trimming took 0 bases from V and 2 from J; bases not matched to a gene: 4. Germline V gene lookup returns CDR1 SGDLS and CDR2 YYNGEE. There are 16 residues in the CDR3. CDR3 sequence: CASSVGASGVTDTQYF. DNA for the CDR3: TGTGCCAGCAGCGTAGGGGCTAGCGGGGTCACAGATACGCAGTATTTT.

The chain has TRBV20-1 and TRBJ2-6, with 9 bases that match TRBD1. The CDR3 loop spans 17 amino acids. From germline, CDR1 is DFQATT and CDR2 SNEGSKA (reference sequence). Germline trimming cut 7 bases from V and 0 bases from J; bases unmatched to any gene: 10. CDR3 in amino acids: CSVPTGGVASGANVLTF. For the CDR3, the DNA is TGCAGTGTTCCGACAGGGGGGGTGGCCTCTGGGGCCAACGTCCTGACTTTC.

The V call is TRBV5-1, the J call TRBJ2-4; TRBD1 aligns across 9 bases. The CDR3 sequence is 15 residues long. CDR1 is SGHRS and CDR2 is YFSETQ in the germline V gene. V trimming: 0 bases; J trimming: 5 bases; junction bases outside the gene matches: 3. CDR3 sequence (DNA): TGCGCCAGCAGCTTGGGGGACAGGGACGAAAACATTCAGTACTTC. This gives the protein CASSLGDRDENIQYF.

The V gene is TRBV6-2 or TRBV6-3, the J gene TRBJ2-5, with 7 bases matching TRBD1. The germline gives CDR1 MNHEY, CDR2 SVGEGT. V lost 5 bases to trimming and J lost 3 bases; unmatched junction nucleotides: 0. The CDR3 runs 12 residues. DNA of the CDR3: TGTGCCAGCAGTGGGACAGAAGAGACCCAGTACTTC. It is translated as CASSGTEETQYF.

This clonotype was picked up one time. This CDR3 is CASSQSRGNQPQHF. CDR3 DNA: TGTGCCAGCAGTCAAAGTAGGGGCAATCAGCCCCAGCATTTT. The chain combines TRBV12-3 or TRBV12-4 with TRBJ1-5; D gene unclear. V gave up 5 bases and J gave up 2 bases, with 10 bases separating them. The CDR3 is made up of 14 amino acids.

The chain recombines TRBV7-9 with TRBJ2-1, with a tentative D call TRBD2 (5 bases). The CDR3 is made up of 11 amino acids. CDR1 and CDR2 from the germline V gene are SEHNR and FQNEAQ (reference sequence). The V and J ends lost 5 bases and 8 bases respectively, with 7 bases between them. In nucleotides, the CDR3 is TGTGCCAGCAGCCAAGCGGATGAGCAGTTCTTC. Translated, it gives CASSQADEQFF.

The chain carries TRBV7-6 and TRBJ2-1; no firm D call. The germline V and J ends were trimmed by 3 bases and 10 bases, with 16 bases remaining between them. CDR3 length equals 14 residues. The germline gives CDR1 SGHVS, CDR2 FNYEAQ. The CDR3 bases are TGTGCCAGCAGCTTGGGCTCGGTAACTACGGAGCAGTTCTTC. It translates to CASSLGSVTTEQFF. Using reference TRBV7-6 and TRBJ2-1 for the parts outside the CDR3, the full variable domain is GAGVSQSPRYKVTKRGQDVALRCDPISGHVSLYWYRQALGQGPEFLTYFNYEAQQDKSGLPNDRFSAERPEGSISTLTIQRTEQRDSAMYRCASSLGSVTTEQFFGPGTRLTVL.

The rearrangement uses TRBV30 and TRBJ1-1; D unclear. Germline V gene lookup returns CDR1 GTSNPN and CDR2 SVGIG (reference sequence). Trimming removed 0 bases at V and 1 base at J, with 6 bases between. The CDR3 runs to 13 residues. Written as DNA, the CDR3 is TGTGCCTGGAGTGTGTGGGGGAACACTGAAGCTTTCTTT. Its protein product is CAWSVWGNTEAFF.

This chain connects TRBV12-3 or TRBV12-4 to TRBJ2-5, with 7 bases matching TRBD1. After removal of 3 bases from V and 6 bases from J, the junction contained 4 bases not matched to a gene. The CDR3 is made up of 13 amino acids. The chain's CDR3 is CASSFDRVKTQYF. In DNA, the CDR3 is TGTGCCAGCAGTTTTGACAGGGTGAAGACCCAGTACTTC.

CDR3 DNA: TGCGCCAGCAGCTTGGATAGCGGACTAGCGGCCGGGGAGCTGTTTTTT. As protein: CASSLDSGLAAGELFF. The chain links TRBV5-1 to TRBJ2-2; 10 positions agree with TRBD2. Germline values: CDR1 SGHRS, CDR2 YFSETQ. V lost 0 bases and J lost 6; bases outside the gene matches: 5. CDR3 length: 16 residues.

In its sample, this clonotype was seen a few times. The rearrangement uses TRBV11-2 and TRBJ2-2; unclear D gene. There are 13 residues in the CDR3. Germline CDR1 reads SGHAT; CDR2 reads FQNNGV. Trimming left V 2 bases short and J 2 bases short, with 3 bases between. The CDR3 coding sequence is TGTGCCAGCAGCTTAACCAACACCGGGGAGCTGTTTTTT. It yields the protein CASSLTNTGELFF.

The J gene is TRBJ1-1, the V gene TRBV11-2; D remains unclear. The CDR3 runs to 15 residues. V dropped 3 bases and J dropped 4 bases, with 15 bases sitting between them. CDR1 is SGHAT and CDR2 is FQNNGV in the germline V gene. The CDR3 sequence: CASSFGLAESTEAFF. DNA for the CDR3: TGTGCCAGCAGCTTCGGGTTGGCCGAGTCCACTGAAGCTTTCTTT.

This clonotype has a single count. V is TRBV5-1 and J is TRBJ2-3, with TRBD1 as a possible D gene (5 bases). V was shortened by 4 bases and J by 6 bases, with 15 bases between the two germline ends. The CDR3 is 14 amino acids. The germline gives CDR1 SGHRS, CDR2 YFSETQ. The DNA for the CDR3 is TGCGCCAGCAGCGGCGGTAGGGGTGTTGATACGCAGTATTTT. As protein: CASSGGRGVDTQYF.

This sequence joins TRBV3-1 and TRBJ2-5, with D perhaps TRBD2 (6 bases). V was shortened by 2 bases and J by 11 bases, with 12 bases between the two germline ends. This CDR3 comprises 12 residues. The germline CDR1 and CDR2 sequences are LGHDT and YNNKEL (reference sequence). This chain's CDR3 is CASSQPASAQYF. In nucleotides, the CDR3 is TGTGCCAGCAGCCAACCAGCTAGCGCACAGTACTTC.